This T cell receptor beta chain stems from a study of control samples from healthy donors and cancer patients. Germline V gene sequence: CDR1 LGHNA, CDR2 YNFKEQ. Trimming took 4 bases from V and 0 from J, leaving 19 bases between them. This CDR3 contains 18 residues. Some clones are missing from TCRdb's copy, which holds only in-frame ones; the method was immunoSEQ multiplex PCR. The data contain 200,000 to 250,000 clones, 85% to 95% of them singletons. The sample comprised blood. V is TRBV4-2 and J is TRBJ1-3, with TRBD1 as a possible D gene (6 bases). This receptor was taken from a man in his fifties or sixties in good health. In nucleotides, the CDR3 is TGTGCCAGCAGCCCTGCCGGGGGCCCACGATACTCTGGAAACACCATATATTTT. The encoded protein is CASSPAGGPRYSGNTIYF.